These T cell receptor beta chains were read from a single sample in a study of OX40 agonist ivuxolimab in advanced cancers. Profiled with immunoSEQ multiplex PCR; TCRdb holds only in-frame clones, not every one. Altogether tens of thousands of clones are present, around 86% being singletons, with the ten largest covering 20% to 25%. The sample was CD4+ or CD8+ T cells sorted from blood, taken in a trial of the OX40 agonist ivuxolimab. The receptors shown here come from an adult with an advanced solid tumor such as melanoma, head and neck, liver or kidney cancer. The CDR3 runs from the conserved cysteine through the conserved F or W. D genes are given only for firm matches. The listing skips clone size in some rows; elsewhere it reads once, few, many or a size class.

NA NA TRBJ2-7 TRBV30 TGTGCCTGGACAATCCTTGGGTACGAGCAGTACTTC CAWTILGYEQYF
NA NA TRBJ2-3 TRBV19 TGTGCCAGTAGCCTTATGGGTGACAAGATCACAGATACGCAGTATTTT CASSLMGDKITDTQYF
NA NA TRBJ2-1 TRBV28 TGTGCCAGCAGTTTGGGCGGTATAGGAAATGAGCAGTTCTTC CASSLGGIGNEQFF
NA NA TRBJ2-7 TRBV19 TGTGCCAGTAGTCCTATGACAGGTTCCTACGAGCAGTACTTC CASSPMTGSYEQYF
NA NA TRBJ2-3 TRBV2 TGTGCCAGCAGTGCCAACAACAGGGTTGTAACAGATACGCAGTATTTT CASSANNRVVTDTQYF
NA NA TRBJ2-2 TRBV20-1 TGCAGTGCTAACCAGGGTGGGGAGCTGTTTTTT CSANQGGELFF
NA TRBD1 TRBJ2-1 TRBV4-1 TGCGCCAGCAGCCAAGGACAGGGTTACCTCGACAATGAGCAGTTCTTC CASSQGQGYLDNEQFF
NA NA TRBJ2-4 TRBV28 TGTGCCAGCAGTGAAGGGGTCAAAAACATTCAGTACTTC CASSEGVKNIQYF
NA NA TRBJ2-7 TRBV5-5 TGTGCCAGCACGGACGGCTTATCCTACGAGCAGTACTTC CASTDGLSYEQYF
NA NA TRBJ2-5 TRBV15 TGTGCCACCAGCAGAGAAGACCTAACCTCGTGGGAGCAGTACTTC CATSREDLTSWEQYF
NA NA TRBJ1-4 TRBV6-5 TGTGCCAGCAGTTACCACCCCCCGGCTAATGAAAAACTGTTTTTT CASSYHPPANEKLFF
NA TRBD2 TRBJ2-3 TRBV27 TGTGCCAGCAGTTTTAGGGGGGGACTAGCGGGGTACACAGATACGCAGTATTTT CASSFRGGLAGYTDTQYF
few NA TRBJ2-1 TRBV19 TGTGCCAGTAGGAAAGGGAGGGGGGATGAGCAGTTCTTC CASRKGRGDEQFF
NA TRBD1 TRBJ2-2 TRBV29-1 TGCAGCGTTGAAGCCGGGACAGGGGGCCGAATCGGGGAGCTGTTTTTT CSVEAGTGGRIGELFF
once NA TRBJ1-1 TRBV11-2 TGTGCCAGCAGCTTGGGTGGGGTTGAAGCTTTCTTT CASSLGGVEAFF
NA TRBD2 TRBJ2-1 TRBV5-1 TGCGCCAGCAGCTTGGACGGGGGGGCCCTGGATGAGCAGTTCTTC CASSLDGGALDEQFF
few NA TRBJ1-6 TRBV7-9 TGTGCCAGCAGCGGACTACTCAATTCACCCCTCCACTTT CASSGLLNSPLHF
once TRBD2 TRBJ2-3 TRBV7-8 TGTGCCAGCAGCTTAGTCCCAGGGGCCGGGACTAGCGCGACAGATACGCAGTATTTT CASSLVPGAGTSATDTQYF
NA NA TRBJ1-5 TRBV10-1 TGCGCCTCGAGGGCATATAGCAATCAGCCCCAGCATTTT CASRAYSNQPQHF
NA TRBD2 TRBJ2-1 TRBV11-3 TGTGCCAGCAGCTTAGATTACTGGGAGGGGTACAATGAGCAGTTCTTC CASSLDYWEGYNEQFF
few NA TRBJ1-4 TRBV11-2 TGTGCCAGCAGCTTAAAGCCCGCAAAGAGTAATGAAAAACTGTTTTTT CASSLKPAKSNEKLFF
NA NA TRBJ1-4 TRBV5-4 TGTGCCTGTAGGGGACTGATGGGTGAAAAACTGTTTTTT CACRGLMGEKLFF
NA NA TRBJ2-7 TRBV28 TGTGCCAGCAGTCGTACCGGGACCGTCTACGAGCAGTACTTC CASSRTGTVYEQYF
NA TRBD1 TRBJ1-5 TRBV5-4 TGTGCCAGCAGCTTCGGGACAGGGGGCATTCAGCCCCAGCATTTT CASSFGTGGIQPQHF
NA TRBD2 TRBJ2-7 TRBV10-1 TGCGCCAGCAGTGAAGGGACTAGCGACTCCTACGAGCAGTACTTC CASSEGTSDSYEQYF
NA TRBD1 TRBJ2-1 TRBV6-5 TGTGCCAGCAGTTACTTCTTCCAGGGGGCAAATGAGCAGTTCTTC CASSYFFQGANEQFF
NA NA TRBJ1-5 TRBV28 TGTGCCAGCAGTATCCTCCAAAGGTTGGGATATCAGCCCCAGCATTTT CASSILQRLGYQPQHF
NA NA TRBJ2-7 TRBV27 TGTGCCAGCAGGTCACATCTTGACTCCTACGAGCAGTACTTC CASRSHLDSYEQYF
NA NA TRBJ2-3 TRBV7-2 TGTGCCAGCAGCTCGGGACTGACCGGAGATACGCAGTATTTT CASSSGLTGDTQYF
NA NA TRBJ2-1 TRBV6-5 TGTGCCAGCAGTTACGGTGGGGAGCAGTTCTTC CASSYGGEQFF
NA NA TRBJ2-7 TRBV27 TGTGCCAGCAGTTTATCAACTCAGTACGAGCAGTACTTC CASSLSTQYEQYF
NA NA TRBJ2-3 TRBV27 TGTGCCAGCAGTTCACCTGGCACAGATACGCAGTATTTT CASSSPGTDTQYF
NA TRBD2 TRBJ2-7 TRBV28 TGTGCCAGCAGTCGGGTAGCGGGACCGACCTACGAGCAGTACTTC CASSRVAGPTYEQYF
NA TRBD1 TRBJ2-2 TRBV29-1 TGCAGCGTGCGGCCAGGGACAGGGGGAACCGGGGAGCTGTTTTTT CSVRPGTGGTGELFF
NA NA TRBJ1-2 TRBV5-6 TGTGCCAGCAGCTGGGCGGTTGGCGGCTACACCTTC CASSWAVGGYTF
NA NA TRBJ1-3 TRBV19 TGTGCCAGTATCGCGGGCAACACCATATATTTT CASIAGNTIYF
NA TRBD1 TRBJ1-2 TRBV6-5 TGTGCCAGCGCAATAGGGGGCGCGTGGTATGGCTACACCTTC CASAIGGAWYGYTF
NA NA TRBJ2-7 TRBV5-5 TGTGCCAGCAGCTTAAACCCTAAGGGGTCCTACGAGCAGTACTTC CASSLNPKGSYEQYF
once NA TRBJ1-2 TRBV19 TGTGCCAGTAACCCCTCCCTTACAGACTATGGCTACACCTTC CASNPSLTDYGYTF
NA NA TRBJ2-7 TRBV27 TGTGCCAGCAGTCTAGGGGCCGAGCAGTACTTC CASSLGAEQYF
NA TRBD1 TRBJ1-1 TRBV10-3 TGTGCCATCAGGGAGGGACAGGCGGGTTTTGAAGCTTTCTTT CAIREGQAGFEAFF
NA NA TRBJ2-7 TRBV7-2 TGTGCCAGCAGCTTAGAAGGGGACCCTGCCTACGAGCAGTACTTC CASSLEGDPAYEQYF
NA TRBD2 TRBJ2-1 TRBV7-2 TGTGCCAGCAGCTTGGCAACCTTCTCGGGAGGGCTTTACAATGAGCAGTTCTTC CASSLATFSGGLYNEQFF
medium-sized TRBD1 TRBJ1-2 TRBV27 TGTGCCAGCAGTTTATTTTCCCCCGGGACAGGGAGTGACACGAACTATGGCTACACCTTC CASSLFSPGTGSDTNYGYTF
NA NA TRBJ1-4 TRBV28 TGTGCCAGCAGTTTGGGTCAGGTCCAAAATGAAAAACTGTTTTTT CASSLGQVQNEKLFF
NA NA TRBJ1-4 TRBV27 TGTGCCAGCAGTTTATTTCTCAGAAGCGAAAAACTGTTTTTT CASSLFLRSEKLFF
NA NA TRBJ1-4 TRBV30 TGTGCCTGGAGTGTAATGGGCGCTAATGAAAAACTGTTTTTT CAWSVMGANEKLFF
NA NA TRBJ2-7 TRBV29-1 TGCAGCGTTGCCAAGGGCCGGCAGCAGTACTTC CSVAKGRQQYF
few NA TRBJ2-3 TRBV7-9 TGTGCCAGCAGCTTCCCCCTGGCAGATACGCAGTATTTT CASSFPLADTQYF
medium-sized NA TRBJ2-7 TRBV2 TGTGCCAGCAGTGAATTGACAGCCAGTACCTACGAGCAGTACTTC CASSELTASTYEQYF
NA TRBD1 TRBJ1-4 TRBV11-2 TGTGCCAGCAGGTTTACGACAGGGGGGAATGAAAAACTGTTTTTT CASRFTTGGNEKLFF
NA NA TRBJ1-1 TRBV12-2 TGTGCAAGTCGCGGTGGGACAGTGACCATGAACACTGAAGCTTTCTTT CASRGGTVTMNTEAFF
NA NA TRBJ2-3 TRBV4-1 TGCGCCAGCAGCCAATTCCCCGACCCAGATACGCAGTATTTT CASSQFPDPDTQYF
NA NA TRBJ2-1 TRBV21-1 TGTGCCAGCTCTGGACCAGGAGGCTCCTACAATGAGCAGTTCTTC CASSGPGGSYNEQFF
NA NA TRBJ1-1 TRBV6-5 TGTGCCAGCATCGCGGAGGGGCTCAATGAAGCTTTCTTT CASIAEGLNEAFF
NA TRBD2 TRBJ2-1 TRBV11-2 TGTGCCAGCAGCCCCCTCAGCGGGGAGGAAGGGAATGAGCAGTTCTTC CASSPLSGEEGNEQFF
NA NA TRBJ2-3 TRBV5-4 TGTGCCAGCACCTTACTGGGGACGGGCACAGATACGCAGTATTTT CASTLLGTGTDTQYF
NA TRBD2 TRBJ2-7 TRBV11-2 TGTGCCAGCAGTGGGGGGGGATCCTACGAGCAGTACTTC CASSGGGSYEQYF